The 10 T cell receptor beta chains below all came from one sample that was sequenced in a study of T cell repertoires in cytomegalovirus infection. No antigen has been identified for these receptors. MiXCR, applied by TCRdb to the reads, yields one record per CDR3 protein. Among a few hundred thousand distinct CDR3 sequences, about 27% were seen once, and the ten largest hold 20%. Sample: cultured PBMCs, taken from culture after CMV antigen stimulation. The receptors derive from a human donor in good health (CMV status not recorded). Some clones in this sample may be carry-over from other donors' samples.

The chain uses TRBV10-3 and TRBJ1-5, with D possibly TRBD1 on 5 matching bases. The CDR3 sequence is 13 residues long. The germline CDR1 and CDR2 sequences are ENHRY and SYGVKD. V was clipped by 11 bases and J by 4 bases, with 15 bases between them. DNA for the CDR3: TGTGCCGCCGCCCAGGGTCCGAATCAGCCCCAGCATTTT. Residues: CAAAQGPNQPQHF.

A few counts support this clonotype. The chain combines TRBV6-1 with TRBJ1-1, with TRBD1 as a possible D gene (6 bases). V was shortened by 6 bases and J by 0 bases, with 11 bases between the two germline ends. This CDR3 region has 14 residues. Germline V gene lookup returns CDR1 MNHNS and CDR2 SASEGT. The CDR3 sequence is CASSDTGLNTEAFF. The CDR3, as DNA: TGTGCCAGCAGCGATACAGGGTTGAACACTGAAGCTTTCTTT.

V gene TRBV20-1 combines with J gene TRBJ2-5; 7 positions match TRBD2. This CDR3 is 14 amino acids long. The V gene's germline CDR1 is DFQATT and CDR2 SNEGSKA (reference sequence). With 6 bases clipped from V and 2 bases from J, the junction kept 9 bases outside the gene matches. The CDR3 loop is CSAGGTSEQETQYF. The CDR3 DNA reads TGCAGTGCAGGAGGCACTAGCGAACAAGAGACCCAGTACTTC.

The chain links TRBV7-3 to TRBJ2-7, with D possibly matching TRBD2 (6 bases). The CDR3 contains 14 residues. CDR1 SGHTA and CDR2 FQGTGA come from the germline V gene. Trimming pared 5 bases from V and 0 bases from J, leaving 11 bases between. In DNA, the CDR3 is TGTGCCAGCAGCCCCCGGCGGGACTCCTACGAGCAGTACTTC. It specifies CASSPRRDSYEQYF.

This clonotype was counted ten times or more. This chain links TRBV7-6 with TRBJ2-1; 8 bases are a match to TRBD2. Germline V lookup: CDR1 SGHVS, CDR2 FNYEAQ. V lost 0 bases and J lost 2; bases outside the gene matches: 9. This CDR3 region has 18 residues. As DNA, the CDR3 is TGTGCCAGCAGCTTAGCCTACTTTGGAGCGGGAGCCTACAATGAGCAGTTCTTC. It codes for CASSLAYFGAGAYNEQFF.

The sample holds many counts of this clonotype. The chain employs TRBV6-1 and TRBJ1-5; D is perhaps TRBD1 (5 bases). There are 14 residues in the CDR3. CDR1 and CDR2 from the germline V gene are MNHNS and SASEGT. V lost 6 bases to trimming and J lost 3 bases, with 12 bases between them. CDR3 in amino acids: CASSRDGTNQPQHF. The DNA for the CDR3 is TGTGCCAGCAGCCGGGACGGTACCAATCAGCCCCAGCATTTT.

V is TRBV12-3 or TRBV12-4 and J is TRBJ1-1; D is undetermined. V was shortened by 3 bases and J by 8 bases, with 10 bases between the two germline ends. This CDR3 has 12 residues. The CDR3 bases are TGTGCCAGCAGTTTCGCTTTGGGGGAAGCTTTCTTT. Translation gives CASSFALGEAFF.

The rearrangement joins TRBV2 to TRBJ2-1; the D is unclear. From germline, CDR1 is SNHLY and CDR2 FYNNEI. CDR3 length equals 15 residues. Between the trimmed V and J ends, which lost 3 bases and 3 bases, there was a span of 12 bases. Here the CDR3 reads CASSDDGTYYNEQFF. CDR3 coding DNA: TGTGCCAGCAGTGACGACGGAACCTACTACAATGAGCAGTTCTTC.

The V and J genes are TRBV12-3 or TRBV12-4 and TRBJ2-1, with unresolved D. There are 16 residues in the CDR3. V gave up 3 bases and J gave up 0 bases, with 12 bases separating them. CDR3 coding DNA: TGTGCCAGCAGTTTCTCTTCTATGAGCTCCTACAATGAGCAGTTCTTC. Its translation: CASSFSSMSSYNEQFF.

This chain joins TRBV29-1 and TRBJ1-2, with D perhaps matching TRBD1 (6 bases). The CDR3 runs 16 residues. Trimming took off 1 base at V and 3 bases at J, with 18 bases between the two ends. Germline V gives CDR1 SQVTM, CDR2 ANQGSEA. CDR3 region: CSVEGGGSSRDYGYTF. The CDR3, as DNA: TGCAGCGTTGAAGGGGGGGGCAGCTCTAGGGACTATGGCTACACCTTC.